What follows describes a single T cell receptor beta chain. The antigen it binds to is not known. A read error may explain this, as a much larger clone is one base away. Only healthy Caucasian donors were included. Three pairs of female monozygotic twins, all aged about 18 to 30 years, were included in the twin cohort. The RNA used for TCR libraries was isolated from peripheral blood mononuclear cells. Library construction relied on 5' RACE. The sequencing machine was an Illumina HiSeq 2000. A universal primer binding site was introduced by template switching, and a unique molecular identifier was present in the final cDNA, enabling accurate counting of TCR cDNA molecules. Specific primers in the conserved constant-segment region were used to synthesize first-strand cDNA for TCR alpha and beta chains. To control for contamination, every cDNA library was double barcoded, receiving both a SMART-Mk sample barcode and Illumina barcodes. Two successive PCR steps introduced TruSeq adapter sequences along with Illumina sample barcodes. The Illumina HiSeq platform was used with custom primers to sequence TCR alpha and beta cDNA libraries. Per the authors' processing: MiGEC processed the raw reads to extract unique molecular identifiers, while MiXCR was used to determine the CDR3 positions. Recombination models were inferred per individual with the repgenHMM and IGoR tools using an EM algorithm. The analysis of shared clonotypes was done with the tcR package in R, with sharing normalized by the product of cloneset sizes. To study raw recombination without the effects of thymic and clonal selection, out-of-frame nonproductive sequences were analyzed. Using fastp at Q25 and MiXCR, TCRdb reprocessed the public reads and kept productive beta chains. Records with the same CDR3 protein are collapsed into one entry carrying the most frequent genes and DNA. TCRdb, not the original authors, processed these V and J calls. The table for this sample lists under 800,000 distinct CDR3 sequences; less than 25% of them were counted only once. 4% to 4.5% of the sample comes from the top ten.

CDR1 SEHNR and CDR2 FQNEAQ are derived from the germline V gene (reference sequence). The CDR3 contains 16 residues, cysteine and phenylalanine counted. Here the CDR3 DNA is all that survives: 48 bases in frame from base 1. The data were taken from a study of identical twins listed by TCRdb under 2016. Turning to the overall study: To test whether fetal clonotypes persist, the study used deep sequencing on TCR alpha and beta repertoires from monozygotic twins, unrelated adults of various ages, and cord blood. Replicate twin experiments were performed at different times using different library preparation protocols to rule out contamination.

The full study reports these points: Fewer insertions were carried by abundant cord blood beta clonotypes, a similar but weaker trend appeared in young adult naive repertoires, and no such trend appeared in memory repertoires. In monozygotic twins, recombination models systematically underestimated out-of-frame TCR alpha sharing, but the models matched the sharing seen between unrelated individuals. Compared with coincidental sharing between unrelated individuals, an excess of low generation-probability sequences was observed among out-of-frame TCR alpha sequences shared between twins. Because the same donors could not be followed over many years, the conclusions depended on cross-sectional statistical analysis. In beta out-of-frame sequences, excess twin sharing was weaker, because having fewer shared sequences lowered the signal-to-noise ratio. Zero-insertion analyses could be partly confounded by invariant T cells such as MAIT and iNKT, although diverse VJ usage argued against such confounding for most clonotypes.

These data are also associated with another study on T cells expressing NK-cell markers. In that second paper, the authors write: In sorted CD3+CD56+NKG2C+, CD3+CD56+NKG2C- and CD3+CD56-NKG2C+ T-cell subsets from about 8 donors, TCR beta-chain repertoires were profiled. Of the eight sequenced donors, seven were found to be HCMV-seropositive and one was found to be HCMV-seronegative. To restrict sorting to alphabetaTCR-expressing T cells, an anti-gammadeltaTCR antibody was added in several experiments. In over 5 donors, the dominant CD3+CD56+NKG2C+ clonotypes were among the top 10 CD8+ clonotypes and accounted for about 1.0-7.5% of CD8+ T cells. Those dominant clonotypes were again the most abundant among CD3+CD56-NKG2C+ cells in a handful of donors, at about 28.3-60.1%. Whether the expanded NKG2C-expressing T cell clones were specific for HCMV antigens remained unclear. The study sequenced eight donors, all healthy volunteers chosen at random: three men and five women. HCMV-specific IgG was detected in serum with a commercial ELISA kit to determine HCMV serostatus. Bulk peripheral blood T-cell repertoires were additionally sequenced from unsorted PBMC for several donors. MIGEC was used to demultiplex reads and group reads by UMI, and MiTCR was used to assemble and quantify clonotypes. To exclude erroneous sequences, only TCR cDNA sequences supported by at least two reads were retained. Downstream repertoire analysis used the tcR package, and clonotypes were matched across fractions by CDR3 nucleotide sequence plus V segment. VDJmatch was used to annotate antigen specificity against VDJdb, with one amino acid substitution in CDR3 allowed.

Sequences were obtained from PBMCs. This receptor was identified in a woman between 18 and 30 years old in good health. The chain uses TRBV7-9 and TRBJ2-1; 8 junctional bases match TRBD2. Read as DNA, the sequence is TGTTCCAGCAGCGAATGGGGAACTAGCGGTTACAATGAGCAGTTCTTC. It codes for CSSSEWGTSGYNEQFF.